Below are 26 T cell receptor beta chains sequenced from a single sample in a study of cytomegalovirus exposure and HLA in healthy donors. Primers included in the PCR were 60 Vbeta and 13 Jbeta primers. Assay used: immunoSEQ multiplex PCR; TCRdb lists only in-frame clones, some missing. Here the sample spans hundreds of thousands of clones, 77% being singletons. Material for sequencing was PBMCs. The receptors were sampled from a woman aged 60 to 75 in good health and CMV-seropositive.

This chain uses TRBV30 with TRBJ1-6, with a possible D match to TRBD1 (5 bases). The CDR3 loop spans 18 amino acids. V was shortened by 1 base and J by 5 bases, with 21 bases between the two germline ends. CDR1 GTSNPN and CDR2 SVGIG come from the germline V gene (reference sequence). CDR3 sequence (DNA): TGTGCCTGGAGTGACGGGGGTTACGGTGCCCCTAATAATTCACCCCTCCACTTT. Its translation is CAWSDGGYGAPNNSPLHF.

The CDR3 protein is CASSQDLWTEQFF. CDR3 coding DNA: TGTGCCAGCAGCCAAGATTTGTGGACAGAGCAGTTCTTC. The J gene is TRBJ2-1, the V gene TRBV14; possible D gene TRBD1, 5 bases. This CDR3 has 13 amino acids. V was shortened by 0 bases and J by 10 bases, with 10 bases between the two germline ends. Germline CDR1 SGHDN, CDR2 FVKESK.

The rearrangement uses TRBV14 and TRBJ2-7; weak D call: TRBD1 (6 bases). CDR3 size: 16 residues. Trimming removed 2 bases from V and 3 bases from J, with 17 bases in between. Looked up from germline, CDR1 is SGHDN and CDR2 is FVKESK. In DNA form, the CDR3 reads TGTGCCAGCAGCCAAAGAGACAGGACAGAGATCTACGAGCAGTACTTC. Protein: CASSQRDRTEIYEQYF.

The chain links TRBV5-4 to TRBJ2-1; TRBD2 matches at 8 bases. CDR3 length: 16 amino acids. V lost 0 bases and J lost 2; bases outside the gene matches: 4. Germline values: CDR1 SGHNT, CDR2 YYREEE (reference sequence). The CDR3 region has the DNA TGTGCCAGCAGCTTGGCCGGCGGGGGGACCTACAATGAGCAGTTCTTC. Protein: CASSLAGGGTYNEQFF.

In this sample, this clone turned up once. The rearrangement joins TRBV10-1 to TRBJ1-2; 8 bases map to TRBD1. CDR3 length: 13 amino acids. From germline, CDR1 is WNHNN and CDR2 SYGVQD (reference sequence). V lost 8 bases, J lost 0 bases, and 2 bases stayed unmatched. The CDR3 DNA is TGCGCCAGCTCGGGACAGGCTAACTATGGCTACACCTTC. Protein product: CASSGQANYGYTF.

The chain couples TRBV5-4 to TRBJ2-1, with D maybe TRBD1 (5 bases). Germline-derived CDR1 and CDR2 are SGHNT and YYREEE (reference sequence). V was trimmed by 3 bases and J by 5 bases, leaving 12 bases between them. This CDR3 has 14 residues. In nucleotides, the CDR3 is TGTGCCAGCAGCTCACGGGCCAGGGACAATGAGCAGTTCTTC. It codes for CASSSRARDNEQFF.

The rearrangement uses TRBV7-2 and TRBJ2-7; 8 bases are a match to TRBD1. The junction had 7 bases not matched to a gene; V was cut back by 4 bases and J by 5 bases. The CDR3 totals 14 residues. Germline CDR1 and CDR2: SGHTA and FQGNSA. This CDR3 reads CASSYGQGRHEQYF. CDR3 DNA: TGTGCCAGCAGCTACGGACAGGGTAGACACGAGCAGTACTTC.

V is TRBV29-1 and J is TRBJ1-1; D is perhaps TRBD1 (6 bases). This CDR3 contains 13 residues. Germline V gene lookup returns CDR1 SQVTM and CDR2 ANQGSEA. V shed 6 bases and J shed 2 bases, with 13 bases lying between them. As DNA, the CDR3 is TGCAGCGTCCTTGGACAGTATAACACTGAAGCTTTCTTT. Its protein product is CSVLGQYNTEAFF.

The chain joins TRBV18 to TRBJ1-4; 8 nucleotides line up with TRBD1. V lost 5 bases and J lost 6; bases outside the gene matches: 5. Germline V CDR1 and CDR2: KGHSH, LQKENI. The CDR3 runs 14 residues. CDR3 DNA sequence: TGTGCCAGCTCAGCCGGGACAGGAGATGAAAAACTGTTTTTT. It is translated as CASSAGTGDEKLFF. The whole variable domain, filled in from reference TRBV18 and TRBJ1-4, reads NAGVMQNPRHLVRRRGQEARLRCSPMKGHSHVYWYRQLPEEGLKFMVYLQKENIIDESGMPKERFSAEFPKEGPSILRIQQVVRGDSAAYFCASSAGTGDEKLFFGSGTQLSVL.

This chain uses TRBV5-4 with TRBJ1-2; 7 bases match TRBD1. This CDR3 comprises 14 residues. From germline, CDR1 is SGHNT and CDR2 YYREEE (reference sequence). The J segment lost 4 bases and the V segment lost 6 bases, leaving 9 bases of the junction unmatched. Here the CDR3 reads CASNDYGTVYGYTF. The DNA for the CDR3 is TGTGCCAGCAACGATTACGGGACAGTCTATGGCTACACCTTC.

Only a few counts were recorded for this clone. The chain combines TRBV5-8 with TRBJ1-5, with D maybe TRBD1 (6 bases). This CDR3 has 13 residues. Germline V gene sequence: CDR1 SGHTS, CDR2 YDEGEE. The V gene lost 5 bases and the J gene lost 7 bases, with 13 bases spanning the gap. CDR3 region: CASRYRVNQPQHF. The CDR3 DNA sequence: TGTGCCAGCAGATACAGGGTTAACCAGCCCCAGCATTTT.

The table lists this clone with a count of one. The V gene is TRBV27, the J gene TRBJ2-2; D perhaps matches TRBD1 (6 bases). CDR1 is MNHEY and CDR2 is SMNVEV in the germline V gene (reference sequence). Trimming cost V 6 bases and J 6 bases, with 20 bases left between them. This CDR3 region has 16 residues. CDR3 DNA: TGTGCCAGCAGGTCCACAGGGCGAGGGAGAGCCGGGGAGCTGTTTTTT. It encodes CASRSTGRGRAGELFF.

In its sample, this clone was seen once. The rearrangement joins TRBV10-1 to TRBJ2-7; 9 bases line up with TRBD1. Germline lookup yields CDR1 WNHNN and CDR2 SYGVQD (reference sequence). The trim removed 5 bases at V and 5 bases at J, leaving 13 bases unmatched. This CDR3 has 16 amino acids. The CDR3 spells CASSLTEGTGLDEQYF. The CDR3 DNA reads as TGCGCCAGCAGTCTTACCGAGGGGACAGGGTTGGACGAGCAGTACTTC.

V is TRBV6-5 and J is TRBJ2-7; perhaps TRBD1 as D (6 bases). Trimming pared 3 bases from V and 2 bases from J, leaving 14 bases between. Germline CDR1 reads MNHEY; CDR2 reads SVGAGI. The CDR3 contains 15 residues. CDR3 sequence (DNA): TGTGCCAGCAGTTATGGTCCAGGGGCGCCCTACGAGCAGTACTTC. Translating it yields CASSYGPGAPYEQYF.

This chain joins TRBV6-4 and TRBJ2-3; D may be TRBD2 (5 bases). This CDR3 has 14 amino acids. Trimming removed 6 bases from V and 5 bases from J, with 15 bases in between. From germline, CDR1 is MRHNA and CDR2 SNTAGT. The CDR3 DNA sequence: TGTGCCAGCAGCGCAACGGGGTCTGGAGATACGCAGTATTTT. Protein product: CASSATGSGDTQYF.

The chain links TRBV7-8 to TRBJ1-5, with D possibly TRBD1 on 5 matching bases. Germline V CDR1 and CDR2: SGHVS, FQNEAQ. V gave up 5 bases and J gave up 3 bases, with 14 bases separating them. The CDR3 is 15 amino acids. The CDR3: CASSQRDGYNQPQHF. The CDR3, as DNA: TGTGCCAGCAGCCAGCGGGACGGATACAATCAGCCCCAGCATTTT.

The genes are TRBV2 and TRBJ2-7, with a tentative D call TRBD1 (6 bases). Trimming removed 7 bases at V and 5 bases at J, with 18 bases between. The germline V gene encodes CDR1 SNHLY and CDR2 FYNNEI. The CDR3 is 14 residues long. As DNA, the CDR3 is TGTGCCAGCACCCTACAGGGTTTCGAAGACGAGCAGTACTTC. This gives the protein CASTLQGFEDEQYF.

This chain's CDR3 is CASSATGYSRGAFF. The DNA for the CDR3 is TGCGCCAGCAGCGCGACAGGTTACTCCCGAGGAGCTTTCTTT. This chain connects TRBV5-1 to TRBJ1-1, with D possibly TRBD1 on 6 matching bases. The CDR3 length is 14 residues. Germline CDR1 and CDR2: SGHRS and YFSETQ. Trimming stripped 4 bases from V and 10 bases from J, with 20 bases between.

The chain carries TRBV21-1 and TRBJ1-1; no DNA check was done on the table's D call, TRBD1. TRBV21-1 is labeled a pseudogene. The length of the CDR3 is 13 residues. CDR3 sequence reads: CASSKDRAPEAFF. The CDR3 DNA reads as TGTGCCAGCAGCAAAGACAGGGCTCCTGAAGCTTTCTTT.

The DNA of the CDR3 is TGTGCCAGCAGCTTTGGGGGGACAGGGATACTAGGGGGAGAGACCCAGTACTTC. Translation gives CASSFGGTGILGGETQYF. This chain uses TRBV5-4 with TRBJ2-5, with TRBD1 matching 9 bases. The V and J ends lost 2 bases and 4 bases, in that order; junction bases with no gene match: 15. In germline, CDR1 is SGHNT, CDR2 YYREEE (reference sequence). The CDR3 loop spans 18 amino acids.

The chain couples TRBV4-1 to TRBJ2-7, with D possibly being TRBD2 (6 bases). Germline V gives CDR1 MGHRA, CDR2 YSYEKL. The CDR3 loop spans 13 amino acids. The V end was cut by 2 bases, the J end by 3 bases, with 8 bases between. The CDR3 region is CASSQTEGYEQYF. CDR3 coding DNA: TGCGCCAGCAGCCAAACGGAGGGCTACGAGCAGTACTTC.

With regard to this clone: The sample has other DNA sequences that encode this CDR3 too. V is TRBV5-1 and J is TRBJ1-4; D may be TRBD1 (6 bases). Deletions cut 4 bases from V and 8 bases from J, with 18 bases between. CDR3 length: 15 amino acids. CDR1 and CDR2 (germline): SGHRS, YFSETQ. DNA of the CDR3: TGCGCCAGCAGCGTCCTCGGGACAAATATCGAAAAACTGTTTTTT. Its translation: CASSVLGTNIEKLFF.

This chain connects TRBV27 to TRBJ1-6; the match to TRBD1 covers 9 bases. The germline CDR1 and CDR2 sequences are MNHEY and SMNVEV (reference sequence). The CDR3 runs to 16 residues. J was trimmed by 10 bases and V by 3 bases; bases with no gene match: 10. The CDR3 DNA follows: TGTGCCAGCAGTTTCCGGGACAGGGCGCCTAACTCACCCCTCCACTTT. It is translated as CASSFRDRAPNSPLHF.

This clone was detected only a few times. The V call is TRBV28, the J call TRBJ2-1; 8 nucleotides line up with TRBD1. The CDR3 has 14 amino acids. The V and J ends lost 1 base and 9 bases, in that order; junction bases with no gene match: 5. Germline CDR1 MDHEN, CDR2 SYDVKM. CDR3 loop: CASSLSQGAVEQFF. The CDR3, as DNA: TGTGCCAGCAGTTTATCGCAGGGGGCGGTTGAGCAGTTCTTC.

V is TRBV7-2 and J is TRBJ1-1; weak D call: TRBD1 (5 bases). Deletions cut 3 bases from V and 1 base from J, with 6 bases between. Germline values: CDR1 SGHTA, CDR2 FQGNSA. The length of the CDR3 is 13 residues. CDR3 protein: CASSFQGNTEAFF. The CDR3 DNA is TGTGCCAGCAGCTTTCAGGGGAACACTGAAGCTTTCTTT.

J is TRBJ2-5 and V is TRBV6-6; weak D call: TRBD2 (5 bases). The germline CDR1 and CDR2 sequences are MNHNY and SVGAGI (reference sequence). The V end lost 0 bases, the J end lost 4 bases, and 9 bases lay between the germline ends. The CDR3 totals 14 residues. Written as DNA, the CDR3 is TGTGCCAGCAGTTACTCTGGCCGGGGAGAGACCCAGTACTTC. Protein: CASSYSGRGETQYF.